These 29 T cell receptor beta chains were all obtained from the same sample, sequenced in a study of blood T cell repertoires in COVID-19. The data were produced by immunoSEQ multiplex PCR, yet TCRdb's version contains in-frame clones alone and is incomplete. The sample holds about 210,000 clones, roughly 77% seen once. The specimen was PBMCs or T cells enriched from blood (not recorded which). These receptors were taken from a man in his forties who had recovered from COVID-19.

J is TRBJ2-2 and V is TRBV11-2; 7 positions agree with TRBD2. The CDR3 has 15 amino acids. The V gene's germline CDR1 is SGHAT and CDR2 FQNNGV. Losses at the gene ends were 3 bases for V and 4 bases for J; bases not matched to a gene: 5. The CDR3 protein is CASSLGGMRTGELFF. DNA for the CDR3: TGTGCCAGCAGCTTGGGGGGGATGCGCACCGGGGAGCTGTTTTTT.

This rearrangement joins TRBV5-1 to TRBJ1-1; the D is unclear. V was pared by 6 bases and J by 0 bases, with 9 bases between. The CDR3 loop spans 13 amino acids. Germline CDR1 reads SGHRS; CDR2 reads YFSETQ. CDR3: CASTSYMNTEAFF. DNA for the CDR3: TGCGCCAGCACTTCTTACATGAACACTGAAGCTTTCTTT.

This clone was observed a few times. This rearrangement joins TRBV5-4 to TRBJ2-7, with D possibly matching TRBD2 (6 bases). Trimming left V 0 bases short and J 2 bases short, with 12 bases between. Germline CDR1 is SGHNT and CDR2 is YYREEE (reference sequence). CDR3 length: 15 amino acids. The DNA for the CDR3 is TGTGCCAGCAGCTTGGCGGGCGGGGCTCCCTACGAGCAGTACTTC. Amino acid sequence: CASSLAGGAPYEQYF.

The V gene is TRBV18, the J gene TRBJ2-7; a possible D gene is TRBD2 (7 bases). The CDR3 contains 18 residues. Trimming took off 2 bases at V and 5 bases at J, with 25 bases between the two ends. Germline loops: CDR1 KGHSH, CDR2 LQKENI. The CDR3 is CASSPRISRGGVGDEQYF. The CDR3 DNA reads as TGTGCCAGCTCACCAAGAATCTCGCGCGGGGGCGTAGGGGACGAGCAGTACTTC.

The chain has TRBV6-6 and TRBJ1-5, with TRBD1 matching 9 bases. This CDR3 has 16 residues. The V gene's germline CDR1 is MNHNY and CDR2 SVGAGI (reference sequence). V trimming: 3 bases; J trimming: 1 base; junction bases outside the gene matches: 4. CDR3 sequence: CASSYSGQGSNQPQHF. In DNA, the CDR3 is TGTGCCAGCAGTTATTCCGGACAGGGGAGCAATCAGCCCCAGCATTTT.

The chain is built from TRBV5-1 and TRBJ2-5, with TRBD2 identical over 11 bases. Trimming took 4 bases from V and 5 from J; bases not matched to a gene: 13. Per the germline V gene, CDR1 is SGHRS and CDR2 is YFSETQ. The CDR3 consists of 17 residues. The CDR3 reads CASSPASGGPLRETQYF. In DNA, the CDR3 is TGCGCCAGCAGCCCCGCTAGCGGGGGGCCGCTCCGGGAGACCCAGTACTTC. Using reference TRBV5-1 and TRBJ2-5 for the parts outside the CDR3, the full variable domain is KAGVTQTPRYLIKTRGQQVTLSCSPISGHRSVSWYQQTPGQGLQFLFEYFSETQRNKGNFPGRFSGRQFSNSRSEMNVSTLELGDSALYLCASSPASGGPLRETQYFGPGTRLLVL.

In DNA form, the CDR3 reads TGTGCCAGCAGCTCACCGGGACAGGCGCACGGTACGCAGTATTTT. Translating gives CASSSPGQAHGTQYF. V and J are TRBV11-2 and TRBJ2-3; 8 bases fit TRBD1. The CDR3 is 15 residues long. Trimming removed 4 bases from V and 8 bases from J; junction bases left unmatched: 11. CDR1 and CDR2 (germline): SGHAT, FQNNGV.

The chain employs TRBV2 and TRBJ1-5, with D unclear. The germline V gene encodes CDR1 SNHLY and CDR2 FYNNEI. Trimming shortened V by 3 bases and J by 0 bases, and 9 bases separated the two germline ends. The CDR3 is 15 residues long. CDR3 nucleotides: TGTGCCAGCAGTGATCAGACTATTAGCAATCAGCCCCAGCATTTT. This gives the protein CASSDQTISNQPQHF.

This chain uses TRBV6-5 with TRBJ1-2, with 8 bases that match TRBD1. This CDR3 region has 13 residues. Germline CDR1 reads MNHEY; CDR2 reads SVGAGI. V lost 5 bases, J lost 2 bases, and 1 base stayed unmatched. DNA for the CDR3: TGTGCCAGCAGTAGGGACAGGAACTATGGCTACACCTTC. Its translation: CASSRDRNYGYTF.

As to this clone: Within the sample, other DNA sequences also encode this same CDR3. The chain combines TRBV7-9 with TRBJ1-1, with unresolved D. Trimming left V 7 bases short and J 6 bases short, with 12 bases between. This CDR3 region has 12 residues. CDR1 and CDR2 from the germline V gene are SEHNR and FQNEAQ (reference sequence). CDR3: CASTPGGSEAFF. CDR3 coding DNA: TGTGCCAGCACCCCTGGCGGGTCTGAAGCTTTCTTT.

The chain has TRBV4-1 and TRBJ1-3; possible D gene TRBD1, 6 bases. Germline values: CDR1 MGHRA, CDR2 YSYEKL. CDR3 length: 17 residues. V dropped 0 bases and J dropped 2 bases, with 14 bases sitting between them. CDR3 protein: CASSQDLDSSAGNTIYF. In nucleotides, the CDR3 is TGCGCCAGCAGCCAAGACCTGGACAGCTCAGCTGGAAACACCATATATTTT.

In nucleotides, the CDR3 is TGTGCCAGCAGACCAGAGGGGACAGGAGCTAACTATGGCTACACCTTC. Translated, it gives CASRPEGTGANYGYTF. The chain has TRBV2 and TRBJ1-2, with TRBD1 identical over 8 bases. V trimming: 6 bases; J trimming: 0 bases; junction bases outside the gene matches: 9. The CDR3 totals 16 residues. Per germline, CDR1 SNHLY and CDR2 FYNNEI.

The CDR3 spells CASSPGQGWYNEQFF. Here the CDR3 DNA reads TGCGCCAGCAGCCCAGGACAGGGGTGGTACAATGAGCAGTTCTTC. V and J are TRBV5-1 and TRBJ2-1, with 9 positions matching TRBD1. CDR3 size: 15 residues. Germline CDR1 is SGHRS and CDR2 is YFSETQ. Trimming cost V 4 bases and J 4 bases; bases outside gene matches: 6.

The V call is TRBV2, the J call TRBJ2-2, with 7 bases identical to TRBD2. Germline trimming cut 6 bases from V and 4 bases from J; bases unmatched to any gene: 2. Germline V CDR1 and CDR2: SNHLY, FYNNEI. This CDR3 is 13 amino acids long. As DNA, the CDR3 is TGTGCCAGCAGGACGGGGGGCACCGGGGAGCTGTTTTTT. Translation: CASRTGGTGELFF.

The chain joins TRBV7-2 to TRBJ1-6, with D unresolved. The germline V and J ends were trimmed by 2 bases and 8 bases, with 7 bases remaining between them. The CDR3 covers 13 residues. Germline V gene data show CDR1 as SGHTA and CDR2 as FQGNSA. CDR3 DNA sequence: TGTGCCAGCAGCTTAACAAACGATTCACCCCTCCACTTT. It translates to CASSLTNDSPLHF.

The rearrangement links TRBV11-3 to TRBJ2-1; TRBD2 matches 13 bases. Germline assignment: CDR1 SGHNT and CDR2 YENEEA. Losses at the gene ends were 4 bases for V and 8 bases for J; bases not matched to a gene: 8. This CDR3 has 16 amino acids. The CDR3 here is CASSYTSGRAYDEQFF. The CDR3 DNA follows: TGTGCCAGCAGCTATACTAGCGGGAGGGCGTATGATGAGCAGTTCTTC.

The rearrangement links TRBV5-6 to TRBJ2-7; 7 bases line up with TRBD1. V was clipped by 0 bases and J by 5 bases; unmatched bases: 8. CDR1 is SGHDT and CDR2 is YYEEEE in the germline V gene. The CDR3 runs 15 residues. The CDR3, as DNA: TGTGCCAGCAGCTTGGAGACAGGGCTCATGCACGAGCAGTACTTC. It translates to CASSLETGLMHEQYF.

The chain uses TRBV27 and TRBJ1-4; 8 nucleotides match TRBD1. Losses at the gene ends were 4 bases for V and 8 bases for J; bases not matched to a gene: 9. Germline V CDR1 and CDR2: MNHEY, SMNVEV (reference sequence). The CDR3 totals 15 residues. This chain's CDR3 is CASSSGQGGREKLFF. DNA for the CDR3: TGTGCCAGCAGTTCCGGACAGGGCGGTAGGGAAAAACTGTTTTTT.

The V gene is TRBV6-1, the J gene TRBJ2-3; maybe TRBD1 (6 bases). The CDR3 totals 16 residues. V lost 2 bases and J 0 bases, leaving 12 bases between the germline ends. Germline-derived CDR1 and CDR2 are MNHNS and SASEGT. The CDR3 sequence is CASSEQGFPSTDTQYF. The CDR3 DNA sequence: TGTGCCAGCAGTGAACAGGGGTTTCCTAGCACAGATACGCAGTATTTT.

The table lists this clone with a count of one. V gene TRBV24-1 combines with J gene TRBJ2-1; 9 positions match TRBD2. The CDR3 contains 15 residues. Trimming removed 6 bases from V and 7 bases from J; junction bases left unmatched: 9. Per germline, CDR1 KGHDR and CDR2 SFDVKD. The DNA of the CDR3 is TGTGCCACCAGTCCTGGCGGGAGGGGGAGGAATGAGCAGTTCTTC. Translation gives CATSPGGRGRNEQFF.

This clone has only a few counts. The chain recombines TRBV6-5 with TRBJ1-1, with D tentatively TRBD1 (5 bases). The germline V and J ends were trimmed by 4 bases and 3 bases, with 9 bases remaining between them. There are 13 residues in the CDR3. Germline CDR1 and CDR2: MNHEY and SVGAGI. The CDR3: CASSFDRYTEAFF. CDR3 sequence (DNA): TGTGCCAGCAGTTTCGACAGATACACTGAAGCTTTCTTT.

This chain connects TRBV30 to TRBJ1-2; D may be TRBD1 (5 bases). CDR3 size: 14 residues. V lost 2 bases, J lost 0 bases, and 10 bases lay in between. Per the germline V gene, CDR1 is GTSNPN and CDR2 is SVGIG (reference sequence). The CDR3 protein is CAWSMGRANYGYTF. CDR3 in DNA: TGTGCCTGGAGTATGGGGCGAGCTAACTATGGCTACACCTTC.

This clone was seen just once. The CDR3 nucleotides read TGTGCCAGCTCACCAATGTACAGGGACTACGAGCAGTACTTC. This translates into CASSPMYRDYEQYF. The gene calls are TRBV18 and TRBJ2-7; weak D call: TRBD1 (6 bases). The CDR3 sequence is 14 residues long. CDR1 is KGHSH, CDR2 LQKENI, per germline. V shed 2 bases and J shed 3 bases, with 11 bases lying between them.

This chain joins TRBV30 and TRBJ1-2; D is ambiguous. The V gene's germline CDR1 is GTSNPN and CDR2 SVGIG (reference sequence). With 4 bases removed from V and 6 bases from J, the gap between germline ends came to 18 bases. The CDR3 spans 14 residues. The CDR3 nucleotides are TGTGCCTGGATTCGGGGTAATACCCGTGATGGCTACACCTTC. Protein: CAWIRGNTRDGYTF.

The V and J genes are TRBV21-1 and TRBJ1-5; the D segment call TRBD1 is taken from the table without a DNA check. TRBV21-1 is designated a pseudogene. The CDR3 extends over 16 amino acids. The DNA of the CDR3 is TGTGCCAGCAGCAAAGCCCACCAGGCCAGCAATCAGCCCCAGCATTTT. Translation gives CASSKAHQASNQPQHF.

This chain uses TRBV4-1 with TRBJ1-3; 7 nucleotides align to TRBD1. V lost 2 bases to trimming and J lost 2 bases; unmatched junction nucleotides: 9. Germline V CDR1 and CDR2: MGHRA, YSYEKL. The CDR3 length is 17 residues. CDR3 sequence reads: CASSQYIWTGPGNTIYF. CDR3 nucleotides: TGCGCCAGCAGCCAATACATATGGACAGGCCCTGGAAACACCATATATTTT.

V usage is TRBV18 and J usage is TRBJ1-6, with 8 bases matching TRBD1. Losses at the gene ends were 6 bases for V and 6 bases for J; bases not matched to a gene: 4. Germline CDR1 KGHSH, CDR2 LQKENI. The CDR3 loop spans 14 amino acids. This CDR3 reads CASSPDRANSPLHF. The CDR3 DNA reads TGTGCCAGCTCCCCGGACAGGGCTAATTCACCCCTCCACTTT.

This chain links TRBV4-1 with TRBJ1-6, with 7 bases identical to TRBD1. Germline V lookup: CDR1 MGHRA, CDR2 YSYEKL. J lost 7 bases, V lost 1 base, and 4 bases had no gene match. The CDR3 totals 15 residues. Here the CDR3 reads CASSQVAGGNSPLHF. CDR3 in DNA: TGCGCCAGCAGCCAAGTGGCAGGGGGGAATTCACCCCTCCACTTT.

The J gene is TRBJ1-1, the V gene TRBV14; D is ambiguous. This CDR3 is 13 amino acids long. V lost 0 bases to trimming and J lost 4 bases, with 6 bases between them. CDR1 and CDR2 from the germline V gene are SGHDN and FVKESK. Here the CDR3 DNA reads TGTGCCAGCAGCCAAGATAGAACCACTGAAGCTTTCTTT. Translating it yields CASSQDRTTEAFF.